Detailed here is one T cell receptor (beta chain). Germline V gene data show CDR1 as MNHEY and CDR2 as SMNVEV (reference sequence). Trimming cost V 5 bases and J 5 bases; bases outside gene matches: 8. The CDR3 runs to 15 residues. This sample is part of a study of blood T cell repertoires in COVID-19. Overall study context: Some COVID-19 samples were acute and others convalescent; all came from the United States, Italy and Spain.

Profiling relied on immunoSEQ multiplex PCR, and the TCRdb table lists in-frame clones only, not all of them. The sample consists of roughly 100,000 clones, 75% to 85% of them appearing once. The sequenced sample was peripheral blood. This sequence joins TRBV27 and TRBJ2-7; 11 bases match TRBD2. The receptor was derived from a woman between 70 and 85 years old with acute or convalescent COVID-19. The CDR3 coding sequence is TGTGCCAGCAGTCCCATAGCGGGAGGGCCCGACGAGCAGTACTTC. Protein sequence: CASSPIAGGPDEQYF.